Following are 10 T cell receptor beta chains from one sample sequenced in a study of T cells in Graves' hyperthyroidism and ophthalmopathy. TCR beta CDR3 sequences were amplified from RNA transcripts. Using the HTBI primer set, a first-round RT-PCR was run on the TCR CDR3. One entry per CDR3 protein, called by TCRdb with MiXCR from the multiplex PCR reads. The sample shows fewer than 550,000 distinct CDR3 sequences, around 14% of them seen only once. The sample consisted of blood. These TCRs come from a young woman with Graves' hyperthyroidism.

About this clonotype: The junction departs from germline at one end; a sequencing error may be responsible. The chain has TRBV3-1 and TRBJ2-5; D may be TRBD1 or TRBD2 (5 bases each). The CDR3 length is 17 residues. Germline-derived CDR1 and CDR2 are LGHDT and YNNKEL (reference sequence). DNA for the CDR3: TGTGCCAGCAGTCAAGATGTGGGGGACGGGCGACAAGAGACCCAGTACTTC. Protein sequence: CASSQDVGDGRQETQYF.

This clonotype came up a few times. The chain carries TRBV6-4 and TRBJ1-5; D remains ambiguous. V was trimmed by 4 bases and J by 7 bases, leaving 11 bases between them. The CDR3 extends over 13 amino acids. Germline loops: CDR1 MRHNA, CDR2 SNTAGT. The CDR3 is CASSVKEGQPQHF. CDR3 nucleotides: TGTGCCAGCAGTGTCAAGGAGGGACAGCCCCAGCATTTT.

The sample holds many counts of this clonotype. The chain couples TRBV20-1 to TRBJ2-7, with no clear D. Germline values: CDR1 DFQATT, CDR2 SNEGSKA (reference sequence). The CDR3 extends over 14 amino acids. V gave up 0 bases and J gave up 0 bases, with 9 bases separating them. CDR3 sequence (DNA): TGCAGTGCTAGAGAGAAGGGCCGCTCCTACGAGCAGTACTTC. Translated: CSAREKGRSYEQYF.

This clonotype was seen many times. This rearrangement joins TRBV6-1 to TRBJ2-1; D gene uncertain. V lost 3 bases and J lost 5, with 5 bases in between. Germline V CDR1 and CDR2: MNHNS, SASEGT. The CDR3 extends over 12 amino acids. The CDR3 loop reads CASSDYNNEQFF. Here the CDR3 DNA reads TGTGCCAGCAGTGACTATAACAATGAGCAGTTCTTC.

The chain recombines TRBV28 with TRBJ1-3; D possibly corresponds to TRBD1 (5 bases). Trimming shortened V by 7 bases and J by 2 bases, and 12 bases separated the two germline ends. There are 14 residues in the CDR3. CDR1 is MDHEN, CDR2 SYDVKM, per germline. CDR3 in DNA: TGTGCCAGCACCCCAGCGGGGGCTGGAAACACCATATATTTT. Translation: CASTPAGAGNTIYF.

This clonotype showed up just a few times. This sequence joins TRBV29-1 and TRBJ2-7; no definite D call. CDR1 and CDR2 from the germline V gene are SQVTM and ANQGSEA. Trimming removed 5 bases from V and 2 bases from J, with 13 bases in between. The CDR3 is 13 amino acids. The CDR3 sequence: CSVRGRFTYEQYF. In DNA form, the CDR3 reads TGCAGCGTTCGCGGCAGGTTCACCTACGAGCAGTACTTC.

The table lists this clonotype with many counts. V is TRBV6-1 and J is TRBJ2-7, with TRBD1 matching 8 bases. The CDR3 is made up of 13 amino acids. V lost 6 bases to trimming and J lost 6 bases; unmatched junction nucleotides: 7. Germline V gene data show CDR1 as MNHNS and CDR2 as SASEGT. The DNA of the CDR3 is TGTGCCAGCAGGGGGGGACAGGTGGGCGAGCAGTACTTC. Its translation: CASRGGQVGEQYF.

The chain uses TRBV6-6 and TRBJ1-1; tentatively, D is TRBD1 (6 bases). The germline V and J ends were trimmed by 0 bases and 1 base, with 18 bases remaining between them. CDR1 is MNHNY and CDR2 is SVGAGI in the germline V gene (reference sequence). There are 18 residues in the CDR3. CDR3 amino acids: CASSYSTPRGAKNTEAFF. The CDR3 nucleotides read TGTGCCAGCAGTTACTCCACCCCCCGGGGGGCGAAGAACACTGAAGCTTTCTTT.

This clonotype was observed many times. V gene TRBV19 combines with J gene TRBJ1-2, with TRBD1 matching 9 bases. Trimming took 8 bases from V and 4 from J; bases not matched to a gene: 5. The length of the CDR3 is 13 residues. Germline CDR1 and CDR2: LNHDA and SQIVND (reference sequence). The CDR3 sequence: CASGTGKPYGYTF. The DNA for the CDR3 is TGTGCCAGTGGGACAGGGAAACCCTATGGCTACACCTTC.

This clonotype was detected many times. V gene TRBV10-3 combines with J gene TRBJ2-3, with D possibly called TRBD1 or TRBD2 (7 bases each). The CDR3 consists of 15 residues. V lost 8 bases and J 3 bases, leaving 18 bases between the germline ends. From germline, CDR1 is ENHRY and CDR2 SYGVKD. CDR3: CAIDREGGGTDTQYF. The CDR3 coding sequence is TGTGCCATCGACAGGGAAGGGGGAGGGACAGATACGCAGTATTTT.